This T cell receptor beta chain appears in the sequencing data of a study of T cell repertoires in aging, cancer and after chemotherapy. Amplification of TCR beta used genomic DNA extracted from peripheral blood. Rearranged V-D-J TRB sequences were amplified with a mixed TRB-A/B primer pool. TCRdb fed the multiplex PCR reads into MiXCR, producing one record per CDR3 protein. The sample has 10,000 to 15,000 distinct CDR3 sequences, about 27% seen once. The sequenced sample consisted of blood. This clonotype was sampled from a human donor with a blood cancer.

For the CDR3, the DNA is TGTGCCAGTAGAGTCTTTATGAACACTGAAGCTTTCTTT. As protein: CASRVFMNTEAFF. The rearrangement joins TRBV19 to TRBJ1-1; D unresolved. This CDR3 region has 13 residues. The V end was cut by 6 bases, the J end by 0 bases, with 8 bases between. Germline values: CDR1 LNHDA, CDR2 SQIVND (reference sequence).